This entry describes one TCR beta chain. Its antigen is not yet known. No base quality values were provided; no much bigger clone lies one nucleotide off. This entry belongs to a study of neoadjuvant nivolumab and ipilimumab in lung cancer (TCRdb year 2020). About the study as a whole: Nivolumab was given at 3 mg/kg intravenously on days 1, 15 and 29, and the combination arm added ipilimumab 1 mg/kg on day 1 only. The primary endpoint of the trial was the rate of major pathologic response (MPR) in the intention-to-treat population of each study arm. Matched pretherapy and resected tumor pairs were analyzed for seven patients, of whom four received nivolumab and three received nivolumab plus ipilimumab. In the trial, almost 45 patients with operable NSCLC were treated, of whom 23 were randomized to nivolumab monotherapy and around 20 to nivolumab plus ipilimumab. TCR repertoires in pretherapy (baseline) peripheral blood were compared with TCR repertoires in tumors resected at surgery after neoadjuvant immune checkpoint blockade.

Per the publication, the time point label means: at surgical resection after neoadjuvant nivolumab +/- ipilimumab. The samples were obtained from NEOSTAR, a phase 2 randomized trial that tested neoadjuvant nivolumab or nivolumab plus ipilimumab, followed by surgery, in operable NSCLC. The library was produced with the immunoSEQ multiplex PCR assay. As for how the authors treated the data: Repertoires were summarized in terms of richness and clonality, and significantly expanded and contracted clones between pre- and post-therapy samples were identified. The source is immuneACCESS, and TCRdb retained only in-frame sequences with V and J called. Part of the clones is not carried over; for the studies checked, unresolved V genes explain less than half of this, and the remainder is unexplained. That table is the source of V, J and clone size, and D and trimming were worked out from the DNA. The sample table lists roughly 13,000 clones, 90% to 97% of them with a count of one. Under 3% of the sample comes from the top ten.

What the authors observed across the whole study: From pretherapy to surgery, increases in tumor T-cell richness and clonality were observed in three of three dual-therapy tumors but in only two of four nivolumab-treated tumors. Greater TCR richness and clonality were observed in resected tumors than in tumor-adjacent uninvolved lung, and increases were observed in more dual-therapy-treated tumors. No significant correlation was found between TCR clonality and pathologic tumor regression, and only a single major-pathologic-response sample was available for the analysis of TCR clonality versus pathologic tumor regression. A positive correlation was observed between pretherapy blood TCR richness and richness in tumors resected after neoadjuvant therapy (Spearman R = 0.82). A small number of samples underwent TCR sequencing.

The cysteine opens and the phenylalanine closes a CDR3 of 14 amino acids. Only the CDR3 portion is preserved as DNA: 42 bases, with reading frame beginning at the first base. V drops 7 bases and J drops 2 bases, leaving 10 bases in between. The germline V gene supplies CDR1 SGHRS and CDR2 YFSETQ. This sequence originates from an adult with non-small cell lung cancer. The sequences come from peripheral blood, collected after neoadjuvant nivolumab, alone or with ipilimumab, at or shortly before surgery. The chain is made from TRBV5-1 and TRBJ2-6; the D gene lacks a confident call. CDR3 sequence: CASDIPAGANVLTF. The nucleotides are TGCGCCAGCGATATTCCCGCTGGGGCCAACGTCCTGACTTTC.